Listed here are 20 T cell receptor beta chains from one sample, sequenced in a study of T cell responses to AZD1222 COVID-19 vaccine. Assay used: immunoSEQ multiplex PCR; TCRdb lists only in-frame clones, some missing. The table has about 200,000 clones, 93% seen once. The source material was peripheral blood, sampled on day 0 of MenACWY control vaccination. The receptors were sampled from an adult in good health.

This chain links TRBV5-1 with TRBJ1-2; weak D call: TRBD1 (6 bases). Between the trimmed V and J ends, which lost 6 bases and 4 bases, there was a span of 13 bases. The CDR3 loop spans 13 amino acids. CDR1 is SGHRS and CDR2 is YFSETQ in the germline V gene. CDR3 nucleotide sequence: TGCGCCAGCACCAAAACAGGGTCCTATGGCTACACCTTC. Translated, it gives CASTKTGSYGYTF.

The chain carries TRBV19 and TRBJ1-2; TRBD1 matches 7 bases. Germline lookup yields CDR1 LNHDA and CDR2 SQIVND (reference sequence). The CDR3 has 14 residues. Losses at the gene ends were 5 bases for V and 8 bases for J; bases not matched to a gene: 11. The CDR3 bases are TGTGCCAGTAGTCAGGGGGGGAGTTGGGCCGGCTACACCTTC. Translation gives CASSQGGSWAGYTF.

The rearrangement links TRBV2 to TRBJ1-1; unclear D gene. The CDR3 spans 14 residues. The V end lost 2 bases, the J end lost 2 bases, and 9 bases lay between the germline ends. Germline lookup yields CDR1 SNHLY and CDR2 FYNNEI. This CDR3 is CASSEWAYNTEAFF. In DNA form, the CDR3 reads TGTGCCAGCAGTGAATGGGCGTACAACACTGAAGCTTTCTTT.

This chain uses TRBV29-1 with TRBJ1-2, with TRBD1 matching over 9 bases. This CDR3 region has 12 residues. The junction had 6 bases not matched to a gene; V was cut back by 5 bases and J by 8 bases. The germline V gene encodes CDR1 SQVTM and CDR2 ANQGSEA. DNA of the CDR3: TGCAGCGTTACCGGGACAGGGTCCGGCTACACCTTC. It encodes CSVTGTGSGYTF.

The chain combines TRBV6-5 with TRBJ1-1, with TRBD1 as a possible D gene (5 bases). Deletions cut 3 bases from V and 1 base from J, with 12 bases between. Germline CDR1 MNHEY, CDR2 SVGAGI. This CDR3 is 15 amino acids long. The DNA for the CDR3 is TGTGCCAGCAGTTATAACCCGGGACCGAACACTGAAGCTTTCTTT. Protein: CASSYNPGPNTEAFF.

The J gene is TRBJ1-1, the V gene TRBV12-3 or TRBV12-4; D is unclear. The CDR3 sequence is 13 residues long. V was cut by 3 bases and J by 1 base, with 6 bases left in between. CDR3 sequence (DNA): TGTGCCAGCAGTTTTTCCCAGAACACTGAAGCTTTCTTT. Protein sequence: CASSFSQNTEAFF.

The gene calls are TRBV4-3 and TRBJ1-2, with TRBD1 as a possible D gene (5 bases). Germline CDR1 LGHNA, CDR2 YSLEER. The CDR3 totals 13 residues. Trimming removed 0 bases from V and 7 bases from J, with 9 bases in between. The CDR3 DNA sequence: TGCGCCAGCAGCCAAGATTCGGGGGGTGGCTACACCTTC. This sequence encodes CASSQDSGGGYTF.

The chain couples TRBV18 to TRBJ2-7, with D maybe TRBD1 (5 bases). Trimming took 3 bases from V and 5 from J, leaving 11 bases between them. The CDR3 consists of 13 residues. Germline V CDR1 and CDR2: KGHSH, LQKENI. CDR3 region: CASSPGSGNEQYF. CDR3 sequence (DNA): TGTGCCAGCTCACCGGGCTCAGGGAACGAGCAGTACTTC.

The V call is TRBV12-5, the J call TRBJ2-2, with 8 bases lining up with TRBD1. The CDR3 has 16 amino acids. The V and J ends lost 0 bases and 5 bases, in that order; junction bases with no gene match: 5. Germline lookup yields CDR1 LGHNT and CDR2 FRNRAP. The CDR3 is CASGLVYGQGTGELFF. The CDR3 DNA reads as TGTGCTAGTGGTTTGGTATACGGACAGGGAACCGGGGAGCTGTTTTTT.

The CDR3 region is CASSSESNSPLHF. DNA of the CDR3: TGTGCCAGCAGCTCCGAGTCTAATTCACCCCTCCACTTT. V is TRBV11-3 and J is TRBJ1-6, with no clear D. Trimming removed 4 bases from V and 6 bases from J, with 7 bases in between. Germline assignment: CDR1 SGHNT and CDR2 YENEEA. CDR3 size: 13 residues.

The chain employs TRBV7-9 and TRBJ1-2, with 8 bases that match TRBD1. Germline values: CDR1 SEHNR, CDR2 FQNEAQ (reference sequence). Losses at the gene ends were 1 base for V and 8 bases for J; bases not matched to a gene: 6. This CDR3 spans 14 amino acids. The CDR3, as DNA: TGTGCCAGCAGCTTAGAGGCAGGGGGCGGAGGCTACACCTTC. It is translated as CASSLEAGGGGYTF.

The count of this clone is one. This chain connects TRBV28 to TRBJ1-2, with D possibly matching TRBD1 (6 bases). The CDR3 contains 14 residues. Looked up from germline, CDR1 is MDHEN and CDR2 is SYDVKM. V was trimmed by 7 bases and J by 8 bases, leaving 20 bases between them. The DNA for the CDR3 is TGTGCCAGCACGCCAAGCGGGGGGCTGGGAGGCTACACCTTC. Its protein product is CASTPSGGLGGYTF.

The chain joins TRBV2 to TRBJ1-6, with TRBD1 as a possible D gene (5 bases). V gave up 6 bases and J gave up 8 bases, with 17 bases separating them. The CDR3 is 15 residues long. Germline-derived CDR1 and CDR2 are SNHLY and FYNNEI. The CDR3 region has the DNA TGTGCCAGCAGGCCCCGCTCGGGGGGAGATTCACCCCTCCACTTT. As protein: CASRPRSGGDSPLHF.

The V gene is TRBV10-3, the J gene TRBJ1-2, with 9 bases that match TRBD1. Unmatched junction bases numbered 2, after V lost 2 bases and J lost 4 bases. CDR3 length equals 14 residues. Germline loops: CDR1 ENHRY, CDR2 SYGVKD. CDR3 loop: CAISEGQGSYGYTF. The DNA of the CDR3 is TGTGCCATCAGTGAGGGACAGGGGAGCTATGGCTACACCTTC.

The CDR3 DNA is TGTGCCAGCAGTTATGGGGGGAGCAATCAGCCCCAGCATTTT. This sequence encodes CASSYGGSNQPQHF. The chain has TRBV6-2 or TRBV6-3 and TRBJ1-5, with a tentative D call TRBD1 (5 bases). The length of the CDR3 is 14 residues. The germline V and J ends were trimmed by 3 bases and 1 base, with 7 bases remaining between them. Germline V CDR1 and CDR2: MNHEY, SVGEGT.

CDR3 DNA sequence: TGCAGCGTTAGGGGGGGTAACTATGGCTACACCTTC. As protein: CSVRGGNYGYTF. The rearrangement uses TRBV29-1 and TRBJ1-2; possible D gene TRBD1, 6 bases. V lost 5 bases and J lost 1, with 8 bases in between. From germline, CDR1 is SQVTM and CDR2 ANQGSEA. This CDR3 has 12 residues.

This clone is a singleton in its sample. Here the CDR3 DNA reads TGTGCCAGCAGCGTAGGGGGGTCGAACACTGAAGCTTTCTTT. Its translation: CASSVGGSNTEAFF. The chain recombines TRBV9 with TRBJ1-1; TRBD1 might be the D (5 bases). Germline V gives CDR1 SGDLS, CDR2 YYNGEE. The CDR3 consists of 14 residues. With 0 bases removed from V and 1 base from J, the gap between germline ends came to 7 bases.

The rearrangement uses TRBV19 and TRBJ2-7; weak D call: TRBD1 (5 bases). CDR1 LNHDA and CDR2 SQIVND come from the germline V gene (reference sequence). This CDR3 comprises 13 residues. With 5 bases removed from V and 0 bases from J, the gap between germline ends came to 8 bases. In nucleotides, the CDR3 is TGTGCCAGTAGTTCGACAGTCTCCTACGAGCAGTACTTC. This codes for CASSSTVSYEQYF. Drawing the rest from reference TRBV19 and TRBJ2-7, the complete variable domain is DGGITQSPKYLFRKEGQNVTLSCEQNLNHDAMYWYRQDPGQGLRLIYYSQIVNDFQKGDIAEGYSVSREKKESFPLTVTSAQKNPTAFYLCASSSTVSYEQYFGPGTRLTVT.

The gene calls are TRBV28 and TRBJ1-2; TRBD1 might be the D (6 bases). This CDR3 region has 13 residues. CDR1 and CDR2 from the germline V gene are MDHEN and SYDVKM. The V end lost 7 bases, the J end lost 5 bases, and 14 bases lay between the germline ends. CDR3 DNA sequence: TGTGCCAGCAAAAAGAGGGGGGTATATGGCTACACCTTC. Translated, it gives CASKKRGVYGYTF.

The rearrangement uses TRBV5-4 and TRBJ1-6, with a tentative D call TRBD1 (6 bases). The germline CDR1 and CDR2 sequences are SGHNT and YYREEE (reference sequence). This CDR3 is 15 amino acids long. The V gene lost 2 bases and the J gene lost 6 bases, with 12 bases spanning the gap. CDR3 loop: CASSFPGVINSPLHF. The DNA for the CDR3 is TGTGCCAGCAGCTTTCCAGGGGTGATTAATTCACCCCTCCACTTT.